This T cell receptor (beta chain) emerged from a study of cytomegalovirus exposure and HLA in healthy donors. The primer mix had 60 Vbeta and 13 Jbeta primers. Assay: immunoSEQ multiplex PCR; the TCRdb copy retains only in-frame clones and omits some. The repertoire has 140,000 to 150,000 clones, 82% of them found once; the top ten carry more than 9.5%. With regard to this clone: Its specificity is not known.

Study findings and constraints: In an earlier analysis, about 87% or about 30%: the productive usage of most TCR beta V segments. Associated with HLA alleles at 0.05 false discovery rate in a later analysis were 16,951 TCR beta sequences. Among TCR beta chains of equal frequency, HLA-associated ones were more clonally expanded in a later analysis.

These donors counted as nominally healthy when sampled, but unrecorded immune exposures were likely. V shed 4 bases, J shed 7 bases, and the junction held 9 bases outside the gene matches. CDR1 MNHEY and CDR2 SMNVEV come from the germline V gene (reference sequence). The CDR3 runs 15 residues. The V call is TRBV27, the J call TRBJ2-1; the match to TRBD2 covers 8 bases. Material: PBMCs. The sequence was obtained from a woman aged 55-70 years in good health and CMV-seropositive. CDR3 DNA sequence: TGTGCCAGCAGTTCCTTGACTAGCGTCCTTAATGAGCAGTTCTTC. Translating it yields CASSSLTSVLNEQFF.